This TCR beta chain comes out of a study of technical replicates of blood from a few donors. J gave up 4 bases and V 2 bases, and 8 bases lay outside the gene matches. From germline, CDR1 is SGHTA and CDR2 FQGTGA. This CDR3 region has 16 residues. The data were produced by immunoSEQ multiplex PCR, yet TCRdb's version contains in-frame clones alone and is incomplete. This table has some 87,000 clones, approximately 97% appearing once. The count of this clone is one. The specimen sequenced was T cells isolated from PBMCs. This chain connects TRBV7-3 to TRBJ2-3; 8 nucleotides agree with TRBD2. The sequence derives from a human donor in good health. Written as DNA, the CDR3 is TGTGCCAGCAGCTTAGTCAGCGGGAGTCGGGCAGATACGCAGTATTTT. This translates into CASSLVSGSRADTQYF.